This T cell receptor (beta chain) was profiled in a study of neoadjuvant anti-PD-1 for oral cavity cancer. Unmatched junction bases numbered 6, after V lost 6 bases and J lost 5 bases. Germline CDR1 and CDR2: SEHNR and FQNEAQ (reference sequence). The CDR3 has 14 residues. Using immunoSEQ multiplex PCR, the repertoire was profiled, and TCRdb retains in-frame clones only, with some absent. This repertoire shows 80,000 to 95,000 clones, more than 80% found once; its top ten account for 2.5% to 4%. This chain joins TRBV7-9 and TRBJ2-7; 11 nucleotides line up with TRBD2. The material sequenced was PBMCs, taken before nivolumab (anti-PD-1) treatment. The clonotype originates from a person between 35 and 79 years old with oral cavity squamous cell carcinoma. CDR3 bases: TGTGCCAGCAGGGGGACTAGCGGAGTCAACGAGCAGTACTTC. It encodes CASRGTSGVNEQYF.